This TCR beta chain came from a study of T cell changes during pregnancy in multiple sclerosis. The protocol was immunoSEQ multiplex PCR, while the TCRdb copy is restricted to in-frame clones and leaves out a portion. Here the sample spans approximately 70,000 clones, around 90% being singletons. V lost 2 bases, J lost 8 bases, and 10 bases lay in between. This CDR3 comprises 13 residues. The germline CDR1 and CDR2 sequences are MDHEN and SYDVKM. The origin of this receptor is a female donor in good health, enrolled as a control in a pregnancy study. The V and J genes are TRBV28 and TRBJ2-1; D may be TRBD2 (6 bases). The sample consisted of peripheral blood, taken in the second trimester of pregnancy. DNA for the CDR3: TGTGCCAGCAGTTTAACTAGCCGCCATGAGCAGTTCTTC. This encodes CASSLTSRHEQFF.